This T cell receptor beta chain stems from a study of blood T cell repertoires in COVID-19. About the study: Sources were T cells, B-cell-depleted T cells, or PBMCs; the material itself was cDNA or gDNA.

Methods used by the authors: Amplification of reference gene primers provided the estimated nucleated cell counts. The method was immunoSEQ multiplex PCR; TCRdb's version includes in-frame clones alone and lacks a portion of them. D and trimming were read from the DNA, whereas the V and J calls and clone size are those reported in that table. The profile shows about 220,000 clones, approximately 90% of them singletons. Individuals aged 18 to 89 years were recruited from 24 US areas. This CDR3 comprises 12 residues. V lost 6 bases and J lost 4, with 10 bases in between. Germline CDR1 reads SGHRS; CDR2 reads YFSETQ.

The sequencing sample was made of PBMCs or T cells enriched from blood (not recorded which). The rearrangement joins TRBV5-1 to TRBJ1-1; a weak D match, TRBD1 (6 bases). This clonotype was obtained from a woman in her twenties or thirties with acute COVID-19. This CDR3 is CASKRGSTEAFF. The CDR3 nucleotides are TGCGCCAGCAAGAGGGGGAGCACTGAAGCTTTCTTT. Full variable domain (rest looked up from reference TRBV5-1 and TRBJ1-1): KAGVTQTPRYLIKTRGQQVTLSCSPISGHRSVSWYQQTPGQGLQFLFEYFSETQRNKGNFPGRFSGRQFSNSRSEMNVSTLELGDSALYLCASKRGSTEAFFGQGTRLTVV.